The 5 T cell receptor beta chains below all came from one sample that was sequenced in a study of OX40 agonist ivuxolimab in advanced cancers. Method: immunoSEQ multiplex PCR; TCRdb's copy keeps in-frame clones and lacks some. The sample has some 74,000 clones, 65% to 90% seen once. The material was CD4+ or CD8+ T cells sorted from blood, obtained in a trial of the OX40 agonist ivuxolimab. The origin of the receptors is an adult with an advanced solid tumor such as melanoma, head and neck, liver or kidney cancer.

The V gene is TRBV18, the J gene TRBJ1-2, with TRBD1 identical over 9 bases. The length of the CDR3 is 17 residues. V lost 3 bases and J lost 1; bases outside the gene matches: 9. Germline assignment: CDR1 KGHSH and CDR2 LQKENI. The CDR3 loop is CASSPGQGKNFNYGYTF. CDR3 sequence (DNA): TGTGCCAGCTCACCTGGACAGGGGAAGAATTTTAACTATGGCTACACCTTC.

The gene calls are TRBV10-3 and TRBJ1-1, with D unclear. V lost 0 bases and J lost 7, with 6 bases in between. The germline CDR1 and CDR2 sequences are ENHRY and SYGVKD. This CDR3 spans 12 amino acids. The CDR3 loop reads CAISESTSEAFF. The CDR3 coding sequence is TGTGCCATCAGTGAGTCGACCAGTGAAGCTTTCTTT.

This clone occurred once. The chain is built from TRBV5-1 and TRBJ2-2; 8 bases match TRBD1. The CDR3 runs 16 residues. CDR1 is SGHRS and CDR2 is YFSETQ in the germline V gene. V lost 0 bases to trimming and J lost 4 bases; unmatched junction nucleotides: 5. The CDR3 sequence: CASSLAQGALTGELFF. CDR3 DNA: TGCGCCAGCAGCTTGGCGCAGGGGGCTCTCACCGGGGAGCTGTTTTTT.

This chain links TRBV6-5 with TRBJ1-6; 7 bases map to TRBD1. The V segment lost 5 bases and the J segment 8 bases; nucleotides outside the gene matches: 9. This CDR3 contains 15 residues. CDR1 and CDR2 (germline): MNHEY, SVGAGI. The CDR3 DNA reads as TGTGCCAGCAGTAAACAGGGGTTTGAGGATTCACCCCTCCACTTT. Translated, it gives CASSKQGFEDSPLHF.

The V call is TRBV7-2, the J call TRBJ2-5; D not resolved. Germline CDR1 and CDR2: SGHTA and FQGNSA. The CDR3 totals 15 residues. Trimming left V 8 bases short and J 5 bases short, with 21 bases between. CDR3 coding DNA: TGTGCCAGCGGCCGGCTAGTGAACCTACGGGAGACCCAGTACTTC. Translation: CASGRLVNLRETQYF.